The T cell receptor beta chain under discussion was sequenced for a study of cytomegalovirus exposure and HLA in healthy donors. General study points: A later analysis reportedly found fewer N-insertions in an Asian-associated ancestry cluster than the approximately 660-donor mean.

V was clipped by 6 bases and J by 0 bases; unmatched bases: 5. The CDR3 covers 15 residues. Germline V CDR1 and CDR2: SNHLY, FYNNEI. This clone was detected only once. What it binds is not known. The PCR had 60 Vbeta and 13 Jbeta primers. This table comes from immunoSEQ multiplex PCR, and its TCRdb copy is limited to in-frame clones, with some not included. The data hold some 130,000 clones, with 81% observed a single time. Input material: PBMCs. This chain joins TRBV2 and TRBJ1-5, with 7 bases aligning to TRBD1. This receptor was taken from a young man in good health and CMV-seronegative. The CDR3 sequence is CASRGQTYSNQPQHF. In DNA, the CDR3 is TGTGCCAGCAGGGGACAGACATATAGCAATCAGCCCCAGCATTTT.